The 21 T cell receptor beta chains in this list originate from one sample, sequenced in a study of blood T cells in healthy people across ages. Sample-barcoded 5' priming and a J-beta primer mix drove a second PCR of roughly 6 to 12 cycles. TCRdb re-called the 5' RACE reads through MiXCR, storing one row per CDR3 protein. Of over 1,500,000 distinct CDR3 sequences detected, more than 35% appear once; the ten largest clones hold roughly 24%. Sequencing was performed on blood. Source of these receptors: a human donor in good health.

This clonotype was counted a few times. This chain connects TRBV11-1 to TRBJ2-1; TRBD2 might be the D (6 bases). V lost 10 bases and J 4 bases, leaving 14 bases between the germline ends. The CDR3 is 13 amino acids. Germline CDR1 is SGHAT and CDR2 is FQDESV (reference sequence). The CDR3 reads CAIRDLVYNEQFF. In nucleotides, the CDR3 is TGTGCCATCCGGGACTTAGTATACAATGAGCAGTTCTTC.

This chain uses TRBV27 with TRBJ2-3, with 7 bases that match TRBD2. This CDR3 contains 15 residues. In germline, CDR1 is MNHEY, CDR2 SMNVEV (reference sequence). Losses at the gene ends were 5 bases for V and 6 bases for J; bases not matched to a gene: 11. CDR3 sequence reads: CASSGSGALRDTQYF. The DNA of the CDR3 is TGTGCCAGCAGTGGGAGCGGGGCCTTGAGGGATACGCAGTATTTT.

V and J are TRBV4-1 and TRBJ2-4; TRBD1 matches at 11 bases. The germline V gene has CDR1 MGHRA and CDR2 YSYEKL. Unmatched junction bases numbered 9, after V lost 1 base and J lost 13 bases. This CDR3 has 15 amino acids. CDR3 loop: CASSQVGQGAYEQYF. The CDR3 region has the DNA TGCGCCAGCAGCCAAGTTGGACAGGGGGCGTATGAGCAGTACTTC.

This clonotype is a singleton in its sample. The gene calls are TRBV6-1 and TRBJ1-2, with D uncertain. Per germline, CDR1 MNHNS and CDR2 SASEGT. Trimming shortened V by 6 bases and J by 5 bases, and 13 bases separated the two germline ends. The CDR3 totals 13 residues. CDR3 bases: TGTGCCAGCAGGGGAGGACGGATATATGGCTACACCTTC. It encodes CASRGGRIYGYTF.

This clonotype was observed a handful of times. This chain connects TRBV15 to TRBJ2-5; weak D call: TRBD2 (6 bases). The V gene's germline CDR1 is LNHNV and CDR2 YYDKDF (reference sequence). V was trimmed by 0 bases and J by 5 bases, leaving 22 bases between them. This CDR3 has 18 residues. The chain's CDR3 is CATSRDTVKLRGTETQYF. Here the CDR3 DNA reads TGTGCCACCAGCAGAGATACTGTTAAATTACGGGGGACGGAGACCCAGTACTTC.

This clonotype was seen only a few times. This rearrangement joins TRBV29-1 to TRBJ1-2, with TRBD1 matching over 11 bases. There are 15 residues in the CDR3. Germline lookup yields CDR1 SQVTM and CDR2 ANQGSEA. V lost 3 bases to trimming and J lost 5 bases; unmatched junction nucleotides: 8. CDR3: CSVEPSGTGGYGYTF. As DNA, the CDR3 is TGCAGCGTTGAGCCGTCCGGGACAGGGGGTTATGGCTACACCTTC.

There are a few counts of this clonotype. The CDR3 coding sequence is TGCAGTGCTTCAACCCAGACAGGCCCGAGGGGAGCTTTCTTT. Its translation: CSASTQTGPRGAFF. The genes are TRBV20-1 and TRBJ1-1, with a possible D match to TRBD1 (6 bases). CDR1 DFQATT and CDR2 SNEGSKA come from the germline V gene (reference sequence). This CDR3 is 14 amino acids long. V was pared by 5 bases and J by 10 bases, with 23 bases between.

The V gene is TRBV6-2 or TRBV6-3, the J gene TRBJ2-5, with D maybe TRBD1 (5 bases). The DNA end lines up better with TRBJ2-7; the J call may be wrong. This CDR3 is built from 13 residues. The germline V gene has CDR1 MNHEY and CDR2 SVGEGT. CDR3 loop: CASRESGNDEQYF. The CDR3 region has the DNA TGTGCCAGCAGGGAATCAGGGAATGACGAGCAGTACTTC.

The chain uses TRBV2 and TRBJ1-2; tentative D call: TRBD1 (5 bases). The CDR3 totals 15 residues. V was clipped by 5 bases and J by 7 bases, with 20 bases between them. Per germline, CDR1 SNHLY and CDR2 FYNNEI. The CDR3 loop reads CASSLLEGEGGGYTF. CDR3 sequence (DNA): TGTGCCAGCAGTCTCCTGGAAGGGGAGGGAGGTGGCTACACCTTC.

The chain carries TRBV4-1 and TRBJ1-4; D perhaps matches TRBD1 (5 bases). Per the germline V gene, CDR1 is MGHRA and CDR2 is YSYEKL. CDR3 length: 13 residues. V was pared by 3 bases and J by 8 bases, with 10 bases between. The DNA of the CDR3 is TGCGCCAGCAGCCAGGGACTTCGGGAAAAACTGTTTTTT. Protein: CASSQGLREKLFF.

The V and J genes are TRBV7-8 and TRBJ1-5, with a weak D call TRBD1 (6 bases). The germline CDR1 and CDR2 sequences are SGHVS and FQNEAQ. This CDR3 region has 14 residues. V was cut by 6 bases and J by 3 bases, with 12 bases left in between. The chain's CDR3 is CASSLTGYNQPQHF. CDR3 nucleotide sequence: TGTGCCAGCAGTCTGACAGGCTACAATCAGCCCCAGCATTTT.

The CDR3: CASSPGGTDNEQFF. The CDR3 DNA reads TGCGCCAGCAGCCCAGGAGGAACTGACAATGAGCAGTTCTTC. This chain uses TRBV4-3 with TRBJ2-1; D is perhaps TRBD2 (5 bases). This CDR3 has 14 residues. Germline CDR1 and CDR2: LGHNA and YSLEER. The germline V and J ends were trimmed by 4 bases and 5 bases, with 12 bases remaining between them.

This clonotype appeared a few times. The V gene is TRBV29-1, the J gene TRBJ1-2; 7 nucleotides match TRBD1. The CDR3 spans 13 residues. The germline CDR1 and CDR2 sequences are SQVTM and ANQGSEA. Trimming removed 3 bases from V and 6 bases from J; junction bases left unmatched: 7. The CDR3 sequence is CSVERQGGDGYTF. The CDR3 DNA reads as TGCAGCGTTGAGAGGCAGGGGGGCGATGGCTACACCTTC.

V is TRBV12-5 and J is TRBJ1-2, with 10 bases matching TRBD1. This CDR3 spans 17 amino acids. Trimming cost V 3 bases and J 7 bases; bases outside gene matches: 14. Per the germline V gene, CDR1 is LGHNT and CDR2 is FRNRAP. CDR3 residues: CASGFVSRDRGFRGYTF. CDR3 bases: TGTGCTAGTGGTTTTGTATCTCGGGACAGGGGATTTCGTGGCTACACCTTC.

On this clonotype: Its ends do not fully match the called genes, so a read error is possible. The chain combines TRBV20-1 with TRBJ2-3, with D possibly TRBD2 on 5 matching bases. From germline, CDR1 is DFQATT and CDR2 SNEGSKA (reference sequence). CDR3 length: 14 amino acids. The CDR3 bases are TGCAGTACTAGAGACCCGATACGGGGAGATACGCAGTATTTT. Protein: CSTRDPIRGDTQYF.

This chain joins TRBV21-1 and TRBJ1-5; the table's D call, TRBD1, has no DNA check behind it. TRBV21-1 is a pseudogene. This CDR3 contains 14 residues. The CDR3 DNA follows: TGTGCCAGCAGCTTTGGGGGGCCCCCTTGGCCCCAGCATTTT. Residues: CASSFGGPPWPQHF.

This clonotype was picked up one time. V usage is TRBV7-2 and J usage is TRBJ2-3, with 10 bases lining up with TRBD2. The CDR3 length is 17 residues. V shed 5 bases, J shed 3 bases, and the junction held 11 bases outside the gene matches. Germline V gene data show CDR1 as SGHTA and CDR2 as FQGNSA. CDR3 sequence (DNA): TGTGCCAGCAGCCGAACCCCCAGCGGGGGGGCAACAGATACGCAGTATTTT. Protein: CASSRTPSGGATDTQYF.

J is TRBJ2-1 and V is TRBV6-2 or TRBV6-3, with D perhaps given as TRBD1 or TRBD2 (5 bases each). This CDR3 region has 11 residues. In germline, CDR1 is MNHEY, CDR2 SVGEGT. V shed 2 bases and J shed 12 bases, with 8 bases lying between them. CDR3 sequence reads: CASSYRDAQFF. In nucleotides, the CDR3 is TGTGCCAGCAGTTACCGGGACGCGCAGTTCTTC.

Notes on this clonotype: At one end the junction does not follow the germline gene, possibly because of a read error. This rearrangement joins TRBV11-1 to TRBJ2-1; D might be TRBD1 or TRBD2, each matching 6 bases. Germline CDR1 SGHAT, CDR2 FQDESV (reference sequence). The length of the CDR3 is 13 residues. This chain's CDR3 is CACSPRGVDEQFF. The CDR3 region has the DNA TGTGCCTGCAGCCCAAGGGGGGTGGATGAGCAGTTCTTC.

V gene TRBV25-1 combines with J gene TRBJ1-1, with D possibly being TRBD1 (5 bases). The CDR3 is 16 amino acids. The V end lost 3 bases, the J end lost 5 bases, and 19 bases lay between the germline ends. Germline assignment: CDR1 MGHDK and CDR2 SYGVNS. This CDR3 reads CASSEGPRGRVTEAFF. Written as DNA, the CDR3 is TGTGCCAGCAGTGAGGGTCCCCGGGGCAGGGTAACTGAAGCTTTCTTT.

The V and J genes are TRBV28 and TRBJ2-7; TRBD1 agrees at 7 bases. V shed 3 bases, J shed 7 bases, and the junction held 15 bases outside the gene matches. Per germline, CDR1 MDHEN and CDR2 SYDVKM. The CDR3 length is 16 residues. The CDR3 is CASSFLLRQGWREQYF. CDR3 bases: TGTGCCAGCAGTTTCTTACTCCGACAGGGATGGAGGGAGCAGTACTTC.